This paragraph covers one T cell receptor (beta chain) sequence. Authors' data handling: Scientists estimated how many nucleated cells there were by amplifying reference gene primers. Method: immunoSEQ multiplex PCR; TCRdb's copy keeps in-frame clones and lacks some. That table supplies the V and J calls and clone size; D and trimming were determined from the DNA. This table holds 150,000 or so clones, under 85% found once. The sample is drawn from a study of blood T cell repertoires in COVID-19. On the study more broadly: From the United States, Italy and Spain came samples of acute and convalescent COVID-19. PBMCs, B-cell-depleted T cells, or T cells were the source of the cDNA or gDNA that made up the material.

The germline V gene has CDR1 SGHVS and CDR2 FNYEAQ. The CDR3 loop spans 16 amino acids. Trimming cost V 0 bases and J 3 bases, with 13 bases left between them. This TCR was sampled from an older man who had recovered from COVID-19. This chain uses TRBV7-6 with TRBJ2-3, with TRBD1 as a possible D gene (5 bases). The material sequenced was peripheral blood. In DNA form, the CDR3 reads TGTGCCAGCAGCTTAGCTAGGACAACTGTAACAGATACGCAGTATTTT. Translation gives CASSLARTTVTDTQYF.